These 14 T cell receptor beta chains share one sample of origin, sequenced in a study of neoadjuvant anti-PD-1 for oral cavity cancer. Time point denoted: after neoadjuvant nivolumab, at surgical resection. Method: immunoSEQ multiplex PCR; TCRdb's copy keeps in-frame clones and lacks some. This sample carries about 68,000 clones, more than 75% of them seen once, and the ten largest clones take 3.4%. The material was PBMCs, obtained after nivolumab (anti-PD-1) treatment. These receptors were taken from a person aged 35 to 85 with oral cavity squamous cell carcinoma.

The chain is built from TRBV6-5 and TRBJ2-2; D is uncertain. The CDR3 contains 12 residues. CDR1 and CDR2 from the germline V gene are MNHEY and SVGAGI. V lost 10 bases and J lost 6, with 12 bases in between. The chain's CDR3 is CATRSGPGELFF. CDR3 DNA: TGTGCCACGCGGTCAGGCCCCGGGGAGCTGTTTTTT.

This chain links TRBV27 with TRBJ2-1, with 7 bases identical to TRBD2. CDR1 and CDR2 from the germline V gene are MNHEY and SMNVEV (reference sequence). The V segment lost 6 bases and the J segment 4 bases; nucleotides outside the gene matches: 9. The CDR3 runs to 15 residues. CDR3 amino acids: CASRRRDYRYNEQFF. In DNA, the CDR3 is TGTGCCAGCAGGCGTCGGGACTACCGATACAATGAGCAGTTCTTC.

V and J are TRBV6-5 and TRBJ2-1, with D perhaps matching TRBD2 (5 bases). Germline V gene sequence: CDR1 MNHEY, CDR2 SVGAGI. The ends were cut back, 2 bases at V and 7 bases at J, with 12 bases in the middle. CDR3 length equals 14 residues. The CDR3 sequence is CASSYGLALNEQFF. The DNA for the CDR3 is TGTGCCAGCAGTTACGGGCTAGCCTTAAATGAGCAGTTCTTC.

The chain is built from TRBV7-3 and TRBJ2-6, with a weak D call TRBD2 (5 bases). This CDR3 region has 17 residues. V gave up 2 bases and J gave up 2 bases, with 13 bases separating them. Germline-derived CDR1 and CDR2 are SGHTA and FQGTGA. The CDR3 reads CASSLAGGGTGANVLTF. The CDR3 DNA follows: TGTGCCAGCAGCTTAGCCGGAGGTGGAACTGGGGCCAACGTCCTGACTTTC.

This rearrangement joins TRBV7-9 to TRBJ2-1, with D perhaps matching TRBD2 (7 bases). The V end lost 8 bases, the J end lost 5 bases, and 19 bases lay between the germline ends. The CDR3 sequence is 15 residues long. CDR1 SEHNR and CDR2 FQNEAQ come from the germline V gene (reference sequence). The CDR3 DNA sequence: TGTGCCAGCCCCCTAGGGGGGGCGCGGAACAATGAGCAGTTCTTC. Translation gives CASPLGGARNNEQFF.

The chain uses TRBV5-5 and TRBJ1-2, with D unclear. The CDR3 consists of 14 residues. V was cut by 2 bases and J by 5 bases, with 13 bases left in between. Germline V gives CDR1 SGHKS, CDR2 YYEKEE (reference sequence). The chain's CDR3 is CASSFDIPAYGYTF. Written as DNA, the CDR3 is TGTGCCAGCAGCTTTGACATCCCGGCGTATGGCTACACCTTC.

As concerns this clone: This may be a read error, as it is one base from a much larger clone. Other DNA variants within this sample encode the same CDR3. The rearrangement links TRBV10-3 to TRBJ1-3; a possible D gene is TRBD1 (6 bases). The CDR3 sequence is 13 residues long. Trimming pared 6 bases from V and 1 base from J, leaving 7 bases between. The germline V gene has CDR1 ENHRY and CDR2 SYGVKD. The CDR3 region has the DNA TGTGCCATCAGGGACAGTTCTGGAAACACCATATATTTT. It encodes CAIRDSSGNTIYF.

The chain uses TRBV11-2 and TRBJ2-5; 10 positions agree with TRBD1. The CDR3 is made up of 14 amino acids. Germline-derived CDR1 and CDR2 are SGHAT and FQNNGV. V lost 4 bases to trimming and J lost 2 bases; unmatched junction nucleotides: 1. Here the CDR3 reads CASSWTGGQETQYF. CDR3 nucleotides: TGTGCCAGCAGCTGGACAGGGGGACAAGAGACCCAGTACTTC.

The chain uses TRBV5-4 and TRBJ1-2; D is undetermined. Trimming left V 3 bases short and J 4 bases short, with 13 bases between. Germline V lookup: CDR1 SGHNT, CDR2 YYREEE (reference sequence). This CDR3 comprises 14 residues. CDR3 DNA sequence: TGTGCCAGCAGCTCCGATCTAACTTCCTATGGCTACACCTTC. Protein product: CASSSDLTSYGYTF. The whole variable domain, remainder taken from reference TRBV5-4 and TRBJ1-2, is ETGVTQSPTHLIKTRGQQVTLRCSSQSGHNTVSWYQQALGQGPQFIFQYYREEENGRGNFPPRFSGLQFPNYSSELNVNALELDDSALYLCASSSDLTSYGYTFGSGTRLTVV.

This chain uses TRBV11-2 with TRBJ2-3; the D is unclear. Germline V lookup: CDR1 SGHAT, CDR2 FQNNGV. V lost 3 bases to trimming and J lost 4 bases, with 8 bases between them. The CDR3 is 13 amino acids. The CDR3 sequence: CASSLRLADTQYF. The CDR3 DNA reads TGTGCCAGCAGCTTGAGGCTAGCAGATACGCAGTATTTT.

CDR3 nucleotides: TGTGCCAGCAGCTTAGCAGGGAGGGCTTTCTTT. As protein: CASSLAGRAFF. V and J are TRBV7-9 and TRBJ1-1, with D unclear. V shed 0 bases and J shed 11 bases, with 7 bases lying between them. From germline, CDR1 is SEHNR and CDR2 FQNEAQ (reference sequence). The CDR3 extends over 11 amino acids.

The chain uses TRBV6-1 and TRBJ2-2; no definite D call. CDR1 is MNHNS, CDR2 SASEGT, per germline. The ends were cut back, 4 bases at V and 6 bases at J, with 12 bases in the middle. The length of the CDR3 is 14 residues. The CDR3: CASSGLPTAGELFF. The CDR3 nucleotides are TGTGCCAGCAGTGGCCTCCCCACTGCCGGGGAGCTGTTTTTT.

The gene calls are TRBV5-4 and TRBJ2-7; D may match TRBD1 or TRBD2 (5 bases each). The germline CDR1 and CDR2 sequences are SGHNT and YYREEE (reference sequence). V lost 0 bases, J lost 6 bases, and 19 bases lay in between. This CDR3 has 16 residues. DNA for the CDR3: TGTGCCAGCAGCTTGGGGGGGAGCGCCGGCCTAAGCGAGCAGTACTTC. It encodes CASSLGGSAGLSEQYF.

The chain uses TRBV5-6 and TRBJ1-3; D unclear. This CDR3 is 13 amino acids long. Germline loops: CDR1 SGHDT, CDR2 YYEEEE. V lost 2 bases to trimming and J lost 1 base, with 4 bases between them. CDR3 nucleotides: TGTGCCAGCAGCTTACAGTCTGGAAACACCATATATTTT. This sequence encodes CASSLQSGNTIYF.